This T cell receptor (beta chain) was recovered during a study of Graves' ophthalmopathy and Graves' hyperthyroidism. Orbital computed tomography, thyroid ultrasound, TRAb, serum thyroxine and clinical symptoms formed the basis of diagnosis. Researchers took RNA transcripts and amplified TCR beta CDR3 regions from them. Second-round multiplex PCR came after a first-round RT-PCR that employed HTBI primers. TCRdb re-analysed the multiplex PCR reads in MiXCR, keeping a single row per CDR3 protein. Of approximately 210,000 distinct CDR3 sequences detected, 25% to 35% appear once; the ten largest clones hold approximately 9.1%. V was trimmed by 5 bases and J by 6 bases, leaving 20 bases between them. The CDR3 is 15 residues long. Germline V gene lookup returns CDR1 MNHEY and CDR2 SVGEGT.

The chain is built from TRBV6-2 or TRBV6-3 and TRBJ2-7, with D maybe TRBD1 (5 bases). The sample consisted of peripheral blood. The sequence came from a man aged 45-65 years with Graves' ophthalmopathy. CDR3 protein: CASSQLDSLQGEQYF. The CDR3 coding sequence is TGTGCCAGCAGTCAACTCGACTCCCTTCAGGGCGAGCAGTACTTC.